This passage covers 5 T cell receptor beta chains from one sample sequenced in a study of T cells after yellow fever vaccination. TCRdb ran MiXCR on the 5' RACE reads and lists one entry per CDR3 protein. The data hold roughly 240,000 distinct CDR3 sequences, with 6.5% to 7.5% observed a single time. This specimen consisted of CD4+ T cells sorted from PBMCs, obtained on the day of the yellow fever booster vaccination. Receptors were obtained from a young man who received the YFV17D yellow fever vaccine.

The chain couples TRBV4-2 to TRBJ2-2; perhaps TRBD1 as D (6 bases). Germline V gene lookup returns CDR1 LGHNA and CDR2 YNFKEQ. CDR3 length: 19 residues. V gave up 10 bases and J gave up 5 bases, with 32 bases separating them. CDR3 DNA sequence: TGTGCCATGAGCCCCGGGACACTCTGCGCAGTTTTTCGTACCGGGGAGCTGTTTTTT. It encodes CAMSPGTLCAVFRTGELFF.

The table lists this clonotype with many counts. CDR3 region: CSATGEWNKETQYF. CDR3 DNA sequence: TGCAGTGCTACGGGGGAGTGGAACAAAGAGACCCAGTACTTC. This chain connects TRBV20-1 to TRBJ2-5, with D tentatively TRBD2 (6 bases). The CDR3 runs to 14 residues. In germline, CDR1 is DFQATT, CDR2 SNEGSKA (reference sequence). The V gene lost 4 bases and the J gene lost 3 bases, with 15 bases spanning the gap.

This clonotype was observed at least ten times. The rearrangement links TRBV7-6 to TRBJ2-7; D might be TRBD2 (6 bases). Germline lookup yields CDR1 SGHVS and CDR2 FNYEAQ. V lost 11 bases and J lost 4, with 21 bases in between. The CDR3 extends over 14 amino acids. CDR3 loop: CASGRAREPYEQYF. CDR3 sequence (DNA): TGTGCCTCGGGGCGCGCGCGGGAACCATACGAGCAGTACTTC.

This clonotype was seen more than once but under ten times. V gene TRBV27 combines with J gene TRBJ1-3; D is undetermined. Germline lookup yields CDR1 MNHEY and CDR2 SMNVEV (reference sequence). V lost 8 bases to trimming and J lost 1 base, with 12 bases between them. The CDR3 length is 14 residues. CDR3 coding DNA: TGTGCCAGCCGACCAAGTCAATCTGGAAACACCATATATTTT. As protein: CASRPSQSGNTIYF.

The CDR3 loop reads CSANAGLAGASYNEQFF. The DNA of the CDR3 is TGCAGTGCTAATGCAGGACTAGCGGGAGCGTCCTACAATGAGCAGTTCTTC. This chain uses TRBV20-1 with TRBJ2-1; 13 bases line up with TRBD2. V shed 4 bases and J 1 base; nucleotides not matched to a gene: 7. The CDR3 runs 17 residues. Per germline, CDR1 DFQATT and CDR2 SNEGSKA (reference sequence).